The sequence of this TCR beta chain was determined in a study of blood T cell repertoires in COVID-19. About the study: Acute-phase and convalescent COVID-19 samples originated in the United States, Italy and Spain.

Participant ages covered roughly 18 to 89 years across about two dozen US areas. Allocation to cohorts depended on clinical history reported by the participants. Contact with a PCR-confirmed or clinician-diagnosed COVID-19 case occurred within 2 weeks of entry. The CDR3 sequence is 14 residues long. Trimming stripped 0 bases from V and 4 bases from J, with 7 bases between. Germline V gene sequence: CDR1 SGHNT, CDR2 YYREEE (reference sequence). Sequencing used immunoSEQ multiplex PCR; TCRdb keeps in-frame clones, though not all of them. This table has 200,000 to 250,000 clones, roughly 85% appearing once.

This receptor was taken from a woman aged 50 to 60 who had been exposed to COVID-19. What was sequenced was PBMCs or T cells enriched from blood (not recorded which). The V and J genes are TRBV5-4 and TRBJ2-2; D is unclear. The CDR3: CASSLDTFTGELFF. The DNA of the CDR3 is TGTGCCAGCAGCTTGGACACATTCACCGGGGAGCTGTTTTTT.